This T cell receptor (beta chain) comes out of a study of blood T cells in healthy people across ages. In regard to this clonotype: Its specificity is unknown. At one of its ends the junction is not consistent with the germline gene, which may arise from a read error.

Overall study results and limits: Estimates based on one million T cells were treated as lower bounds. With donor CMV status unknown, expanded clonotype changes were possibly confounded.

Then a second PCR, running roughly 7 to 11 cycles, was carried out with a sample-barcoded 5' primer and a J-beta primer mix. TCRdb passed the 5' RACE reads through MiXCR, listing each CDR3 protein once. This table has fewer than 950,000 distinct CDR3 sequences, 53% appearing once. The CDR3 is 15 amino acids. Germline CDR1 MNHNY, CDR2 SVGAGI (reference sequence). This TCR came from a man older than 75 in good health. The chain joins TRBV6-6 to TRBJ2-7; 8 nucleotides line up with TRBD1. The specimen sequenced was blood. The CDR3 coding sequence is TGTGCCAGCAGTTTCCCGGGACAGGCCTCCCACGAGCAGTACTTC. Protein sequence: CASSFPGQASHEQYF.